The clone carrying this T cell receptor (beta chain) showed up just a few times. Germline V CDR1 and CDR2: SNHLY, FYNNEI. The CDR3 consists of 15 residues. The germline V and J ends were trimmed by 6 bases and 4 bases, with 15 bases remaining between them. This entry belongs to a study of T cell clones after liver transplantation. TCRdb's copy holds only in-frame clones and misses some; the assay was immunoSEQ multiplex PCR. The table shows nearly 15,000 clones, with less than 85% occurring only once. The sequencing used CD8+ T cells from blood, collected roughly 50 months after liver transplant. This chain connects TRBV2 to TRBJ2-2; D is perhaps TRBD1 (7 bases). The receptor comes from a human patient who received a liver transplant. Some T cells may be graft donor cells. CDR3 amino acids: CASSIGTAGTGELFF. The CDR3 bases are TGTGCCAGCAGCATCGGGACAGCGGGCACCGGGGAGCTGTTTTTT. Filled out from reference TRBV2 and TRBJ2-2, the complete variable domain reads EPEVTQTPSHQVTQMGQEVILRCVPISNHLYFYWYRQILGQKVEFLVSFYNNEISEKSEIFDDQFSVERPDGSNFTLKIRSTKLEDSAMYFCASSIGTAGTGELFFGEGSRLTVL.